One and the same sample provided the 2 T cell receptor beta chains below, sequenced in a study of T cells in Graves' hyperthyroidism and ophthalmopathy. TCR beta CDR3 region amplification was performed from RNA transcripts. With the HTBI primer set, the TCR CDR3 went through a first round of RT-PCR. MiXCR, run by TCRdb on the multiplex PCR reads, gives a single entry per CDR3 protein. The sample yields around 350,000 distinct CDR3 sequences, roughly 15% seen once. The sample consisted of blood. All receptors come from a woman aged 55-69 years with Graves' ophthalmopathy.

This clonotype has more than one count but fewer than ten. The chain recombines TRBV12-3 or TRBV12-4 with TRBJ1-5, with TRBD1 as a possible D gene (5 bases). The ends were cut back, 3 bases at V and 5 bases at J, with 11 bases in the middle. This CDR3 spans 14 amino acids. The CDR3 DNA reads TGTGCCAGCAGTTTGGGACTCAACGATCAGCCCCAGCATTTT. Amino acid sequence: CASSLGLNDQPQHF.

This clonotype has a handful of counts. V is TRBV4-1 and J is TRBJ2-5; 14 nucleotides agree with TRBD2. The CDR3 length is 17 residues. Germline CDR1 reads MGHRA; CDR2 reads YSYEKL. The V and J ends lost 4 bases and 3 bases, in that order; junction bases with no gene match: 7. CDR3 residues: CASSPRGLAGVEETQYF. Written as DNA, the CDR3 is TGCGCCAGCAGCCCCAGGGGACTAGCGGGAGTGGAAGAGACCCAGTACTTC.